The next 25 T cell receptor beta chains were all read from a single sample in a study of cytomegalovirus exposure and HLA in healthy donors. PCR was performed using 60 Vbeta and 13 Jbeta primers. Sequenced by immunoSEQ multiplex PCR; TCRdb stores in-frame clones only, minus some. The sample lists roughly 160,000 clones; over 75% were seen once. Sequenced: PBMCs. All receptors come from a male donor in good health and CMV-seronegative.

Regarding this clone: The junction departs from germline at one end; a sequencing error may be responsible. Different DNA sequences within this sample yield the same CDR3. The V gene is TRBV15, the J gene TRBJ2-1; 7 bases are shared with TRBD1. This CDR3 is built from 15 residues. CDR1 LNHNV and CDR2 YYDKDF come from the germline V gene (reference sequence). The CDR3 DNA follows: TGCGCCACCAGCAGAACCCGGGACAGCTACAATGAGCAGTTCTTC. Its translation: CATSRTRDSYNEQFF.

The chain has TRBV6-1 and TRBJ1-5; no firm D call. Trimming stripped 11 bases from V and 1 base from J, with 15 bases between. The CDR3 sequence is 14 residues long. The germline gives CDR1 MNHNS, CDR2 SASEGT. The DNA for the CDR3 is TGTGCCGCGGCCCCCCGGAGGAGCAATCAGCCCCAGCATTTT. It is translated as CAAAPRRSNQPQHF.

This clone has a single count. The chain is built from TRBV18 and TRBJ2-1; TRBD2 matches 11 bases. V was pared by 3 bases and J by 0 bases, with 10 bases of the junction left unmatched. CDR1 and CDR2 (germline): KGHSH, LQKENI. The CDR3 covers 19 residues. CDR3 amino acids: CASSPMSSGGLGSYNEQFF. The CDR3 DNA sequence: TGTGCCAGCTCACCGATGTCTAGCGGGGGGTTAGGCTCCTACAATGAGCAGTTCTTC.

The CDR3 loop is CASSFSGTPNTGELFF. The CDR3 DNA is TGCGCCAGCAGCTTCTCCGGGACTCCGAACACCGGGGAGCTGTTTTTT. The gene calls are TRBV5-1 and TRBJ2-2, with a tentative D call TRBD2 (6 bases). Trimming pared 2 bases from V and 0 bases from J, leaving 11 bases between. CDR1 is SGHRS, CDR2 YFSETQ, per germline. This CDR3 contains 16 residues.

The rearrangement links TRBV4-1 to TRBJ1-4, with 10 bases aligning to TRBD1. This CDR3 has 17 residues. The germline V gene has CDR1 MGHRA and CDR2 YSYEKL. With V trimmed by 0 bases and J by 3 bases, 4 bases remained unmatched. In nucleotides, the CDR3 is TGCGCCAGCAGCCAAGATAGGACAGGGGGACCTAATGAAAAACTGTTTTTT. It encodes CASSQDRTGGPNEKLFF.

J is TRBJ1-1 and V is TRBV2; TRBD1 is a possible D gene (5 bases). The CDR3 is 13 amino acids. The V gene's germline CDR1 is SNHLY and CDR2 FYNNEI. V dropped 2 bases and J dropped 6 bases, with 10 bases sitting between them. The chain's CDR3 is CASSERGYPEAFF. The CDR3 coding sequence is TGTGCCAGCAGTGAAAGGGGATATCCTGAAGCTTTCTTT.

The chain links TRBV9 to TRBJ1-2; D not resolved. This CDR3 has 14 residues. With 0 bases removed from V and 7 bases from J, the gap between germline ends came to 13 bases. Germline lookup yields CDR1 SGDLS and CDR2 YYNGEE. In DNA form, the CDR3 reads TGTGCCAGCAGCGTAGCTTTGAGGGAGACTGGCTACACCTTC. Amino acids: CASSVALRETGYTF.

The V and J genes are TRBV11-2 and TRBJ2-5, with D perhaps TRBD2 (7 bases). V shed 3 bases and J shed 7 bases, with 18 bases lying between them. Germline V gene sequence: CDR1 SGHAT, CDR2 FQNNGV. The CDR3 has 15 residues. CDR3 in amino acids: CASSFGGTIGRTQYF. The CDR3 nucleotides are TGTGCCAGCAGCTTCGGGGGGACAATTGGTCGGACCCAGTACTTC.

The CDR3 protein is CASSQSAGGPGEQFF. The CDR3 DNA reads TGTGCCAGCAGCCAATCAGCGGGGGGGCCAGGTGAGCAGTTCTTC. The chain employs TRBV16 and TRBJ2-1, with 10 bases matching TRBD2. The V gene end was trimmed by 0 bases and the J gene end by 9 bases; junction bases not matched to a gene: 5. Germline V gene sequence: CDR1 KGHSY, CDR2 FQNENV. The CDR3 consists of 15 residues.

This clone appeared a single time. V and J are TRBV10-3 and TRBJ2-7, with D unresolved. The germline V gene encodes CDR1 ENHRY and CDR2 SYGVKD. V was pared by 5 bases and J by 3 bases, with 14 bases between. The length of the CDR3 is 14 residues. The CDR3 region is CAISPRPDNYEQYF. In DNA, the CDR3 is TGTGCCATCAGTCCCAGACCCGACAACTACGAGCAGTACTTC.

The CDR3 region is CASGLGSGQIYGYTF. In DNA, the CDR3 is TGTGCTAGTGGTTTGGGGAGCGGGCAGATATATGGCTACACCTTC. The chain carries TRBV12-5 and TRBJ1-2; D uncertain. V was clipped by 1 base and J by 5 bases, with 14 bases between them. CDR1 LGHNT and CDR2 FRNRAP come from the germline V gene. The CDR3 extends over 15 amino acids.

This chain links TRBV4-1 with TRBJ1-6; no clear D. Germline CDR1 MGHRA, CDR2 YSYEKL. Between the trimmed V and J ends, which lost 1 base and 4 bases, there was a span of 8 bases. The CDR3 is made up of 15 amino acids. Here the CDR3 DNA reads TGCGCCAGCAGCCAAGGTTCCAGGTATAATTCACCCCTCCACTTT. It translates to CASSQGSRYNSPLHF.

This clone was observed a single time. The chain recombines TRBV5-1 with TRBJ2-1; 7 bases fit TRBD1. This CDR3 comprises 16 residues. Germline CDR1 is SGHRS and CDR2 is YFSETQ. V was pared by 0 bases and J by 4 bases, with 7 bases of the junction left unmatched. Written as DNA, the CDR3 is TGCGCCAGCAGCTTGGTAGTGGACAGGCTTTACAATGAGCAGTTCTTC. Residues: CASSLVVDRLYNEQFF.

This chain links TRBV2 with TRBJ2-3; no reliable D call. Trimming shortened V by 5 bases and J by 2 bases, and 11 bases separated the two germline ends. The CDR3 is 14 residues long. Germline loops: CDR1 SNHLY, CDR2 FYNNEI. CDR3 nucleotides: TGTGCCAGCAGTTACAGCCTTAACACAGATACGCAGTATTTT. Translation: CASSYSLNTDTQYF.

The chain has TRBV19 and TRBJ1-1; 8 bases match TRBD1. The CDR3 spans 14 residues. The V gene end was trimmed by 8 bases and the J gene end by 3 bases; junction bases not matched to a gene: 8. The germline V gene has CDR1 LNHDA and CDR2 SQIVND (reference sequence). In DNA, the CDR3 is TGTGCCAGTGCGATCGGACAGGGTTACACTGAAGCTTTCTTT. Protein sequence: CASAIGQGYTEAFF. Supplemented by reference TRBV19 and TRBJ1-1, the full variable domain reads DGGITQSPKYLFRKEGQNVTLSCEQNLNHDAMYWYRQDPGQGLRLIYYSQIVNDFQKGDIAEGYSVSREKKESFPLTVTSAQKNPTAFYLCASAIGQGYTEAFFGQGTRLTVV.

This rearrangement joins TRBV10-2 to TRBJ2-7, with TRBD1 as a possible D gene (6 bases). The V end lost 7 bases, the J end lost 5 bases, and 18 bases lay between the germline ends. The CDR3 has 14 residues. The germline V gene has CDR1 WSHSY and CDR2 SAAADI. The CDR3 DNA reads TGCGCCAGCACTGTCTCAGGGGTCCCCCACGAGCAGTACTTC. Translating gives CASTVSGVPHEQYF.

The CDR3 DNA reads TGTGCCAGCAGCCGGGACAGGGCCTACGAGCAGTACTTC. Translation: CASSRDRAYEQYF. The V call is TRBV6-6, the J call TRBJ2-7; 9 bases line up with TRBD1. Per germline, CDR1 MNHNY and CDR2 SVGAGI (reference sequence). This CDR3 spans 13 amino acids. The junction had 2 bases not matched to a gene; V was cut back by 6 bases and J by 2 bases.

The chain is built from TRBV9 and TRBJ2-1; 7 nucleotides align to TRBD1. Looked up from germline, CDR1 is SGDLS and CDR2 is YYNGEE. The CDR3 has 14 amino acids. V shed 2 bases and J 7 bases; nucleotides not matched to a gene: 6. The CDR3: CASSVMHRGNEQFF. For the CDR3, the DNA is TGTGCCAGCAGCGTGATGCACAGGGGTAATGAGCAGTTCTTC. Looking up the rest from reference TRBV9 and TRBJ2-1 gives the full variable domain: DSGVTQTPKHLITATGQRVTLRCSPRSGDLSVYWYQQSLDQGLQFLIQYYNGEERAKGNILERFSAQQFPDLHSELNLSSLELGDSALYFCASSVMHRGNEQFFGPGTRLTVL.

The chain links TRBV7-9 to TRBJ2-1, with TRBD2 matching 9 bases. CDR1 is SEHNR and CDR2 is FQNEAQ in the germline V gene (reference sequence). The CDR3 is 15 residues long. The J segment lost 7 bases and the V segment lost 5 bases, leaving 9 bases of the junction unmatched. CDR3 bases: TGTGCCAGCAGCCCCCGAGCGGGGGGATTAAATGAGCAGTTCTTC. This codes for CASSPRAGGLNEQFF.

The chain couples TRBV6-5 to TRBJ2-1; TRBD2 might be the D (5 bases). The V and J ends lost 0 bases and 7 bases respectively, with 7 bases between them. CDR3 length: 13 amino acids. Germline-derived CDR1 and CDR2 are MNHEY and SVGAGI. The CDR3 sequence: CASSYSRGNEQFF. The CDR3 DNA follows: TGTGCCAGCAGTTACTCACGGGGAAATGAGCAGTTCTTC.

The chain has TRBV10-3 and TRBJ1-1, with D tentatively TRBD1 (5 bases). CDR3 length equals 14 residues. Germline CDR1 is ENHRY and CDR2 is SYGVKD. The germline V and J ends were trimmed by 4 bases and 1 base, with 10 bases remaining between them. CDR3 bases: TGTGCCATCAGTGTGGACACTGAGAACACTGAAGCTTTCTTT. It is translated as CAISVDTENTEAFF.

The V call is TRBV7-2, the J call TRBJ2-2; 10 bases align to TRBD1. Unmatched junction bases numbered 9, after V lost 5 bases and J lost 6 bases. The CDR3 sequence is 16 residues long. Germline CDR1 reads SGHTA; CDR2 reads FQGNSA. The CDR3 sequence: CASSARDRGFAGELFF. DNA for the CDR3: TGTGCCAGCAGCGCCCGGGACAGGGGATTTGCCGGGGAGCTGTTTTTT.

The chain uses TRBV7-9 and TRBJ2-5; a possible D gene is TRBD1 (6 bases). This CDR3 is built from 16 residues. The germline V gene encodes CDR1 SEHNR and CDR2 FQNEAQ (reference sequence). Trimming left V 0 bases short and J 2 bases short, with 13 bases between. The CDR3 DNA sequence: TGTGCCAGCAGCTTAGCGACAGGCACTGCACAAGAGACCCAGTACTTC. It is translated as CASSLATGTAQETQYF.

The chain combines TRBV18 with TRBJ1-6; D gene unclear. The V end was cut by 3 bases, the J end by 8 bases, with 8 bases between. Germline V gene data show CDR1 as KGHSH and CDR2 as LQKENI. The CDR3 runs to 13 residues. The DNA for the CDR3 is TGTGCCAGCTCACCTCGGGGTGATTCACCCCTCCACTTT. Its protein product is CASSPRGDSPLHF.

The chain couples TRBV5-4 to TRBJ1-2; D remains unclear. The length of the CDR3 is 13 residues. V gave up 0 bases and J gave up 4 bases, with 7 bases separating them. CDR1 is SGHNT and CDR2 is YYREEE in the germline V gene (reference sequence). The CDR3 here is CASSLVAAYGYTF. CDR3 bases: TGTGCCAGCAGCTTGGTGGCGGCCTATGGCTACACCTTC.